This is a list of T cell receptor beta chains from one sample in a study of T-cell memory formation after mild COVID-19. In TCRdb, the 5' RACE reads were re-called with MiXCR into one record per CDR3 protein. This sample has 170,000 or so distinct CDR3 sequences, with around 21% found just once. The source material was PBMCs or a T cell subset sorted from them (not recorded which). The receptors shown here come from an adult woman who had mild COVID-19 (a few samples of this study predate the infection). Cell type and time point are not known. CDR3s include the opening cysteine and the closing phenylalanine or tryptophan. The D gene is left open where the match is weak. Where a row states a size, it is once, few, many or the class of an expanded clone; other rows omit it.

>few|TRBJ2-1|.|TRBV7-8
CASSQGGRNEQFF
TGTGCCAGCAGCCAGGGGGGGCGAAATGAGCAGTTCTTC
>few|TRBJ2-7|.|TRBV30
CASYLPPKGYEQYF
TGTGCCTCCTACTTACCCCCGAAGGGCTACGAGCAGTACTTC
>few|TRBJ1-2|.|TRBV5-4
CASSWGSNYGYTF
TGTGCCAGCAGTTGGGGGAGCAACTATGGCTACACCTTC
>.|TRBJ1-5|.|TRBV28
CASSLRSQAPFSNQPQHF
TGTGCCAGCAGTTTAAGGTCCCAGGCCCCGTTCAGTAATCAGCCCCAGCATTTT
>.|TRBJ1-3|TRBD1|TRBV4-1
CASSQAAGTGTVYAGNTIYF
TGCGCCAGCAGCCAAGCCGCCGGGACAGGAACTGTTTATGCTGGAAACACCATATATTTT
>.|TRBJ2-7|TRBD1|TRBV7-9
CASSATGISYEQYF
TGTGCCAGCAGCGCGACAGGGATTTCCTACGAGCAGTACTTC
>.|TRBJ1-4|.|TRBV21-1
CASIEQGDGEKLFF
TGTGCCAGCATCGAACAGGGTGATGGTGAAAAACTGTTTTTT
>once|TRBJ2-1|.|TRBV18
CASSPPYLDEQFF
TGTGCCAGCTCACCACCTTACCTAGATGAGCAGTTCTTC
>.|TRBJ2-5|.|TRBV30
CAWSGLGKETQYF
TGTGCCTGGAGTGGTTTAGGGAAAGAGACCCAGTACTTC
>.|TRBJ2-7|.|TRBV12-3/TRBV12-4
CASTPDEQYF
TGTGCCAGCACCCCGGACGAGCAGTACTTC
>.|TRBJ1-2|.|TRBV20-1
CSARGLDGYTF
TGCAGTGCTAGAGGTTTGGATGGCTACACCTTC
>few|TRBJ2-5|TRBD2|TRBV7-3
CASSLAGGLQETQYF
TGTGCCAGCAGCTTAGCGGGGGGCCTCCAAGAGACCCAGTACTTC
>.|TRBJ2-1|.|TRBV5-6
CASSGSRNEQFF
TGTGCCAGCAGCGGGTCACGGAATGAGCAGTTCTTC
>.|TRBJ2-7|.|TRBV19
CASSIAPAGSLYEQYF
TGTGCCAGTAGTATAGCCCCGGCGGGCTCCCTCTACGAGCAGTACTTC
>few|TRBJ2-3|TRBD1|TRBV9
CASSVSGTVTDTQYF
TGTGCCAGCAGCGTGTCAGGGACAGTCACAGATACGCAGTATTTT
>.|TRBJ1-4|.|TRBV5-1
CASSLDTPDEKLFF
TGCGCCAGCAGCTTGGACACGCCGGATGAAAAACTGTTTTTT
>few|TRBJ2-3|TRBD2|TRBV4-2
CASSQRGAGTTDTQYF
TGTGCCAGCAGCCAACGGGGAGCGGGGACCACAGATACGCAGTATTTT
>few|TRBJ1-4|.|TRBV4-1
CASSQDEDTIEKLFF
TGCGCCAGCAGCCAAGATGAGGACACAATTGAAAAACTGTTTTTT
>.|TRBJ2-6|.|TRBV28
CASSWGQRRLSGANVLTF
TGTGCCAGCAGTTGGGGACAAAGACGGCTGTCTGGGGCCAACGTCCTGACTTTC
>few|TRBJ2-1|.|TRBV20-1
CSAGPGKGNEQFF
TGCAGTGCTGGCCCGGGGAAGGGCAATGAGCAGTTCTTC
>.|TRBJ2-1|.|TRBV30
CAWASSYSYNEQFF
TGTGCCTGGGCCTCTAGCTATTCCTACAATGAGCAGTTCTTC
>.|TRBJ2-5|.|TRBV5-6
CASRDLLSAEETQYF
TGTGCCAGCAGGGATTTGTTGTCGGCCGAAGAGACCCAGTACTTC
>.|TRBJ2-1|TRBD1|TRBV5-1
CASSPLGQQNEQFF
TGCGCCAGCAGCCCCCTGGGACAGCAAAATGAGCAGTTCTTC
>.|TRBJ2-4|.|TRBV20-1
CSASWGGIQYF
TGCAGTGCTAGTTGGGGTGGCATTCAGTACTTC
>.|TRBJ1-2|.|TRBV4-2
CASSQEFAAGTQDDGYTF
TGTGCCAGCAGCCAAGAGTTTGCAGCCGGGACCCAAGATGATGGCTACACCTTC
>few|TRBJ1-1|.|TRBV25-1
CASSDGHPNTEAFF
TGTGCCAGCAGTGATGGGCATCCGAACACTGAAGCTTTCTTT
>many|TRBJ2-2|TRBD1|TRBV24-1
CATSWTGLDTGELFF
TGTGCCACCAGCTGGACAGGGCTTGACACCGGGGAGCTGTTTTTT
>few|TRBJ2-1|TRBD2|TRBV5-1
CASSLIWREGIVPEQFF
TGCGCCAGCAGCTTGATTTGGCGGGAGGGAATAGTCCCTGAGCAGTTCTTC
>.|TRBJ1-2|TRBD1|TRBV20-1
CSARDFGQGFHGYTF
TGCAGTGCTAGAGATTTCGGACAGGGATTTCATGGCTACACCTTC
>few|TRBJ2-2|TRBD1|TRBV9
CASSARDRNTGELFF
TGTGCCAGCAGCGCCCGGGACAGAAACACCGGGGAGCTGTTTTTT
>.|TRBJ2-7|TRBD2|TRBV2
CASSAQGLAGEDEQYF
TGTGCCAGCAGTGCCCAAGGACTAGCGGGAGAGGACGAGCAGTACTTC
>few|TRBJ2-7|.|TRBV15
CATSRDLGGIIYEQYF
TGTGCCACCAGCAGAGATTTAGGTGGCATAATCTACGAGCAGTACTTC
>few|TRBJ2-3|.|TRBV5-1
CASSLVGTADTQYF
TGCGCCAGCAGCTTGGTTGGTACAGCGGATACGCAGTATTTT
>once|TRBJ2-7|TRBD1|TRBV5-1
CASSRDREFGYEQYF
TGCGCCAGCAGCCGGGACAGGGAGTTCGGCTACGAGCAGTACTTC
>.|TRBJ2-1|TRBD2|TRBV20-1
CSASPPGLAGPSSYNEQFF
TGCAGTGCTAGTCCCCCCGGACTAGCGGGTCCTAGCTCCTACAATGAGCAGTTCTTC
>few|TRBJ2-7|.|TRBV7-8
CASSLGTIGWGLGDYEQYF
TGTGCCAGCAGCTTAGGCACGATCGGGTGGGGTTTAGGGGACTACGAGCAGTACTTC
>.|TRBJ1-2|.|TRBV20-1
CSAIENYGYTF
TGCAGTGCTATCGAGAACTATGGCTACACCTTC
>.|TRBJ2-1|.|TRBV5-4
CASSLRANEAEQFF
TGTGCCAGCAGCTTACGGGCGAACGAGGCTGAGCAGTTCTTC
>.|TRBJ2-1|TRBD2|TRBV16
CASSQGTSGDNEQFF
TGTGCCAGCAGCCAAGGTACTAGCGGGGACAATGAGCAGTTCTTC
>.|TRBJ2-7|.|TRBV7-9
CASSSPAGKKPSYEQYF
TGTGCCAGCAGCTCTCCGGCAGGGAAGAAGCCGTCCTACGAGCAGTACTTC
>.|TRBJ2-3|.|TRBV19
CASSEWGGDTQYF
TGTGCCAGTAGTGAATGGGGAGGAGATACGCAGTATTTT
>.|TRBJ2-1|.|TRBV4-3
CASSLSASYNEQFF
TGCGCCAGCAGCTTAAGCGCCAGCTACAATGAGCAGTTCTTC
>.|TRBJ2-7|TRBD2|TRBV29-1
CSVEDPPSGSYEQYF
TGCAGCGTTGAAGATCCCCCTAGCGGGAGTTACGAGCAGTACTTC